These 13 T cell receptor beta chains share one sample of origin, sequenced in a study of CD4 T cells in relation to SARS-CoV-2 and coronaviruses. Unexposed donor CD4+ T cells date from 2011-2018, before the COVID-19 pandemic. CD4+ T cells were isolated from the cells after around eleven days of culture. Libraries were prepared by immunoSEQ multiplex PCR; TCRdb keeps only in-frame clonotypes and omits some of them. The sample has some 21,000 clones; around three quarters are singletons. Antigens for these TCRs are unknown. Sequencing was done on a sample of CD4+ T cells from PBMCs, cultured in vitro. The receptors originated from a human donor in good health.

The chain is built from TRBV6-1 and TRBJ1-2; D is unresolved. The CDR3 consists of 12 residues. Trimming left V 1 base short and J 4 bases short, with 4 bases between. CDR1 MNHNS and CDR2 SASEGT come from the germline V gene. CDR3 sequence (DNA): TGTGCCAGCAGTGAAGGGTTCTATGGCTACACCTTC. Amino acids: CASSEGFYGYTF.

The rearrangement uses TRBV20-1 and TRBJ2-7; D is unclear. The CDR3 is made up of 11 amino acids. CDR1 and CDR2 (germline): DFQATT, SNEGSKA (reference sequence). The germline V and J ends were trimmed by 6 bases and 1 base, with 7 bases remaining between them. The CDR3 protein is CSAMASYEQYF. CDR3 bases: TGCAGTGCCATGGCTTCCTACGAGCAGTACTTC.

The chain is built from TRBV5-1 and TRBJ2-7; no clear D gene. The ends were cut back, 0 bases at V and 1 base at J, with 8 bases in the middle. Germline CDR1 and CDR2: SGHRS and YFSETQ. The CDR3 spans 14 residues. The CDR3 sequence is CASSLAANSYEQYF. The CDR3 DNA follows: TGCGCCAGCAGCTTGGCAGCCAATTCCTACGAGCAGTACTTC.

This rearrangement joins TRBV18 to TRBJ2-6; TRBD1 agrees at 7 bases. The junction had 8 bases not matched to a gene; V was cut back by 6 bases and J by 0 bases. This CDR3 region has 17 residues. Germline CDR1 and CDR2: KGHSH and LQKENI. This chain's CDR3 is CASSETGISSGANVLTF. DNA for the CDR3: TGTGCCAGCTCCGAGACAGGGATAAGCTCTGGGGCCAACGTCCTGACTTTC.

This clone was seen only once. The rearrangement links TRBV28 to TRBJ2-1; D is ambiguous. This CDR3 has 13 residues. In germline, CDR1 is MDHEN, CDR2 SYDVKM. The V gene lost 5 bases and the J gene lost 8 bases, with 13 bases spanning the gap. CDR3 amino acids: CASSPLWQYEQFF. Written as DNA, the CDR3 is TGTGCCAGCAGTCCCCTCTGGCAGTATGAGCAGTTCTTC.

This clone was recorded only once. V and J are TRBV13 and TRBJ2-1; 9 positions agree with TRBD2. The CDR3 loop spans 15 amino acids. Per the germline V gene, CDR1 is PRHDT and CDR2 is FYEKMQ (reference sequence). V shed 5 bases, J shed 0 bases, and the junction held 2 bases outside the gene matches. The CDR3 DNA is TGTGCCAGCAGCCTTAGCGGGAGCTCCTACAATGAGCAGTTCTTC. It specifies CASSLSGSSYNEQFF.

V and J are TRBV6-5 and TRBJ2-3; no clear D. Per germline, CDR1 MNHEY and CDR2 SVGAGI. Trimming removed 6 bases from V and 3 bases from J, with 4 bases in between. The CDR3 totals 11 residues. The CDR3 here is CASRGTDTQYF. CDR3 nucleotide sequence: TGTGCCAGCAGGGGTACAGATACGCAGTATTTT.

The chain joins TRBV24-1 to TRBJ1-2; D not certain. This CDR3 is built from 14 residues. Trimming shortened V by 5 bases and J by 2 bases, and 11 bases separated the two germline ends. The germline V gene encodes CDR1 KGHDR and CDR2 SFDVKD. CDR3 bases: TGTGCCACCAGTGGGACGGCTGCCAACTATGGCTACACCTTC. It yields the protein CATSGTAANYGYTF.

The chain uses TRBV7-9 and TRBJ2-6; D remains ambiguous. This CDR3 has 13 residues. CDR1 SEHNR and CDR2 FQNEAQ come from the germline V gene (reference sequence). The V end lost 1 base, the J end lost 6 bases, and 4 bases lay between the germline ends. CDR3 nucleotide sequence: TGTGCCAGCAGCTTAGGGACGGCCAACGTCCTGACTTTC. It yields the protein CASSLGTANVLTF.

In this sample, this clone turned up a few times. J is TRBJ1-2 and V is TRBV29-1; no clear D. The CDR3 covers 10 residues. Germline V gene data show CDR1 as SQVTM and CDR2 as ANQGSEA. Trimming shortened V by 3 bases and J by 6 bases, and 5 bases separated the two germline ends. CDR3 loop: CSVDQNGYTF. DNA of the CDR3: TGCAGCGTTGATCAGAATGGCTACACCTTC. Based on the CDR3 plus reference TRBV29-1 and TRBJ1-2, the full variable domain is SAVISQKPSRDICQRGTSLTIQCQVDSQVTMMFWYRQQPGQSLTLIATANQGSEATYESGFVIDKFPISRPNLTFSTLTVSNMSPEDSSIYLCSVDQNGYTFGSGTRLTVV.

The genes are TRBV20-1 and TRBJ2-1; weak D call: TRBD2 (5 bases). CDR1 is DFQATT, CDR2 SNEGSKA, per germline (reference sequence). Trimming cost V 1 base and J 9 bases, with 7 bases left between them. The CDR3 extends over 11 amino acids. The CDR3 spells CSARASFEQFF. CDR3 coding DNA: TGCAGTGCTAGAGCTAGCTTTGAGCAGTTCTTC.

This chain connects TRBV6-5 to TRBJ1-6; 8 bases align to TRBD1. The CDR3 contains 13 residues. J gave up 10 bases and V 7 bases, and 6 bases lay outside the gene matches. The V gene's germline CDR1 is MNHEY and CDR2 SVGAGI. CDR3 DNA sequence: TGTGCCAGCAAGGACAGGGAAGGATCACCCCTCCACTTT. Residues: CASKDREGSPLHF.

The V gene is TRBV29-1, the J gene TRBJ2-1, with 9 bases matching TRBD2. The CDR3 extends over 16 amino acids. CDR1 is SQVTM and CDR2 is ANQGSEA in the germline V gene. V lost 7 bases to trimming and J lost 3 bases; unmatched junction nucleotides: 13. DNA of the CDR3: TGCAGCGGGACAACTCGGGCTAGCGGGGACTACAATGAGCAGTTCTTC. This translates into CSGTTRASGDYNEQFF.